This T cell receptor (beta chain) emerged from a study of multiple sclerosis patients with progressive multifocal leukoencephalopathy. Only in-frame clones appear in the TCRdb table, and some are missing; sequencing was by immunoSEQ multiplex PCR. The table lists 25,000 to 35,000 clones, 80% to 95% of them singletons. Sample time point: before natalizumab initiation. Study-wide points: PML-onset expanded TRB clones were detectable before and during natalizumab therapy.

The V end was cut by 4 bases, the J end by 5 bases, with 18 bases between. The CDR3 is 16 residues long. CDR1 and CDR2 (germline): SNHLY, FYNNEI. About this clone: What it binds is unknown.

Material: PBMCs. The receptor was isolated from a man aged 25-45 years with multiple sclerosis. The V call is TRBV2, the J call TRBJ2-1, with D tentatively TRBD1 (5 bases). The CDR3 here is CASSGKRRMDNNEQFF. For the CDR3, the DNA is TGTGCCAGCAGTGGAAAAAGGCGGATGGACAACAATGAGCAGTTCTTC.